Listed below are T cell receptor beta chains from one sample, sequenced in a study of T cells after posttransplantation cyclophosphamide. The protocol was immunoSEQ multiplex PCR, while the TCRdb copy is restricted to in-frame clones and leaves out a portion. The sample shows about 38,000 clones, none of them appearing just once. The sample was PBMCs. The source is a man aged 45 to 65 in good health, CMV-negative, and a related stem cell transplant donor. The CDR3 runs from the conserved cysteine through the conserved F or W. Fields, in order: V gene, clone size, J gene, D gene, CDR3 protein, CDR3 DNA. D genes are given only for firm matches. Expanded clones are given a class, and other clones once, few, many or no size at all.

TRBV4-1,many,TRBJ2-1,TRBD2,CASSLAGAGYNEQFF,TGCGCCAGCAGCCTAGCGGGAGCCGGTTACAATGAGCAGTTCTTC
TRBV4-3,many,TRBJ1-1,TRBD1,CASSQDFTGAEAFF,TGCGCCAGCAGCCAAGATTTCACAGGGGCAGAAGCTTTCTTT
TRBV10-3,many,TRBJ2-7,-,CAISDSLLGGADYEQYF,TGTGCCATCAGTGATTCTTTATTAGGGGGGGCCGACTACGAGCAGTACTTC
TRBV16,few,TRBJ2-7,-,CASSKQASLGYEQYF,TGTGCCAGCAGCAAGCAGGCTAGCCTTGGATACGAGCAGTACTTC
TRBV5-1,-,TRBJ2-1,-,CASLSNPGSYNEQFF,TGCGCCAGCCTCTCAAATCCCGGCTCCTACAATGAGCAGTTCTTC
TRBV7-8,many,TRBJ1-1,-,CASSLVSRPNTEAFF,TGTGCCAGCAGCTTAGTTTCCAGGCCGAACACTGAAGCTTTCTTT
TRBV19,many,TRBJ1-1,TRBD1,CASSITGTALSGEAFF,TGTGCCAGTAGTATTACCGGGACAGCCCTTAGTGGTGAAGCTTTCTTT
TRBV11-2,many,TRBJ2-3,TRBD2,CASSLILAGKGTDTQYF,TGTGCCAGCAGCTTGATTCTAGCGGGAAAGGGCACAGATACGCAGTATTTT
TRBV7-9,many,TRBJ1-2,TRBD1,CASSLEGAISGYTF,TGTGCCAGCAGCTTAGAGGGGGCTATCTCGGGCTACACCTTC
TRBV7-2,many,TRBJ1-2,-,CASSLLIWTDGYTF,TGTGCCAGCAGCTTATTAATCTGGACAGATGGCTACACCTTC
TRBV5-1,few,TRBJ2-3,-,CASSLVLTSTDTQYF,TGCGCCAGCAGCTTGGTGTTAACTAGTACCGATACGCAGTATTTT
TRBV9,few,TRBJ2-7,TRBD2,CASSAGLAGGPVGEQYF,TGTGCCAGCAGCGCAGGACTAGCGGGAGGGCCTGTAGGCGAGCAGTACTTC
TRBV6-4,many,TRBJ1-4,-,CASSPQGNNEKLFF,TGTGCCAGCAGTCCGCAGGGTAATAATGAAAAACTGTTTTTT
TRBV7-9,many,TRBJ1-1,TRBD1,CASSLRGRDTEAFF,TGTGCCAGCAGCTTAAGGGGGCGGGACACTGAAGCTTTCTTT
TRBV29-1,few,TRBJ2-3,TRBD2,CSAQSTSGSTDTQYF,TGCAGCGCCCAATCTACTAGCGGAAGCACAGATACGCAGTATTTT
TRBV7-9,many,TRBJ2-5,TRBD1,CASSSPGQALPTKETQYF,TGTGCCAGCAGCTCACCGGGACAGGCTCTCCCCACGAAAGAGACCCAGTACTTC
TRBV5-6,many,TRBJ1-2,-,CASSLGGQSYGYTF,TGTGCCAGCAGCTTGGGCGGACAGTCCTATGGCTACACCTTC
TRBV4-3,many,TRBJ1-3,-,CASSQDSDGGNTIYF,TGCGCCAGCAGCCAAGATAGCGACGGTGGAAACACCATATATTTT
TRBV7-9,many,TRBJ2-1,TRBD2,CAFGTSGRDEQFF,TGTGCGTTCGGGACTAGCGGGAGGGATGAGCAGTTCTTC
TRBV19,many,TRBJ1-1,-,CASSKTSNTEAFF,TGTGCCAGTAGTAAGACATCGAACACTGAAGCTTTCTTT
TRBV11-3,-,TRBJ2-1,TRBD1,CASSPTGTYLSSYNEQFF,TGTGCCAGCAGCCCGACAGGGACCTACCTCAGCTCCTACAATGAGCAGTTCTTC
TRBV2,many,TRBJ1-5,-,CASSAGRINQPQHF,TGTGCCAGCAGTGCTGGTAGAATCAATCAGCCCCAGCATTTT
TRBV27,many,TRBJ2-3,-,CASSIGGTDTQYF,TGTGCCAGCAGTATAGGGGGCACAGATACGCAGTATTTT
TRBV28,-,TRBJ2-7,TRBD1,CASSYPGTGVFYEQYF,TGTGCCAGCAGTTATCCGGGAACAGGGGTATTCTACGAGCAGTACTTC
TRBV6-6,many,TRBJ2-7,TRBD1,CASLGTGAYEQYF,TGTGCCAGCCTGGGGACAGGAGCCTACGAGCAGTACTTC
TRBV6-4,many,TRBJ2-3,-,CASSEQGGTDTQYF,TGTGCCAGCAGTGAACAGGGCGGCACAGATACGCAGTATTTT
TRBV5-1,many,TRBJ2-2,TRBD2,CASQLAANTGELFF,TGCGCCAGCCAACTAGCGGCCAACACCGGGGAGCTGTTTTTT
TRBV7-8,few,TRBJ2-1,TRBD2,CASSLAPGLDYNEQFF,TGTGCCAGCAGCTTAGCCCCGGGACTAGACTACAATGAGCAGTTCTTC
TRBV6-1,many,TRBJ1-2,-,CASTRGHYGYTF,TGTGCCAGCACTCGAGGGCACTATGGCTACACCTTC
TRBV25-1,many,TRBJ2-7,TRBD1,CASSEFAETGTEAYEQYF,TGTGCCAGCAGTGAATTCGCAGAAACCGGGACAGAGGCTTACGAGCAGTACTTC
TRBV7-6,-,TRBJ1-1,-,CASSLAQGEAFF,TGTGCCAGCAGCTTAGCGCAGGGGGAAGCTTTCTTT
TRBV11-3,many,TRBJ1-1,-,CASSTNRAPEAFF,TGTGCCAGCAGCACAAACAGGGCCCCTGAAGCTTTCTTT
TRBV7-9,many,TRBJ1-6,-,CANSFTESPLHF,TGTGCCAACAGCTTTACAGAGTCACCCCTCCACTTT
TRBV6-5,many,TRBJ2-1,-,CASSYHGGSAYNEQFF,TGTGCCAGCAGTTACCATGGCGGGTCCGCCTACAATGAGCAGTTCTTC
TRBV7-7,few,TRBJ2-2,-,CASSSDTYTGELFF,TGTGCCAGCAGCTCTGACACCTACACCGGGGAGCTGTTTTTT
TRBV7-6,many,TRBJ1-1,-,CASSLAATTGTEAFF,TGTGCCAGCAGCTTAGCCGCGACAACGGGGACTGAAGCTTTCTTT
TRBV15,-,TRBJ2-1,TRBD1,CATSRDLGRGRFNEQFF,TGTGCCACCAGCAGAGATCTTGGCAGGGGGCGATTCAATGAGCAGTTCTTC
TRBV4-1,many,TRBJ2-7,TRBD2,CASSRGLAGGSQTERPYEQYF,TGCGCCAGCAGCCGGGGACTAGCGGGAGGCTCGCAAACCGAACGACCCTACGAGCAGTACTTC
TRBV5-6,many,TRBJ1-2,TRBD1,CASSIETGGANYGYTF,TGTGCCAGCAGCATTGAGACAGGGGGCGCCAACTATGGCTACACCTTC
TRBV5-4,many,TRBJ2-7,TRBD1,CASSSGTGVFEQYF,TGTGCCAGCAGCTCCGGGACAGGGGTTTTCGAGCAGTACTTC
TRBV6-1,many,TRBJ1-3,-,CASSEIRGSGNTIYF,TGTGCCAGCAGTGAGATCAGGGGTTCTGGAAACACCATATATTTT
TRBV11-2,many,TRBJ1-1,TRBD1,CASSLATGAGNTEAFF,TGTGCCAGCAGCTTGGCTACAGGGGCAGGAAACACTGAAGCTTTCTTT
TRBV7-2,many,TRBJ1-2,TRBD1,CASSAQRQGRYTF,TGTGCCAGCAGCGCACAACGACAGGGCCGCTACACCTTC
TRBV7-9,many,TRBJ1-2,-,CASRSDSYYGYTF,TGTGCCAGCAGATCCGACAGCTACTATGGCTACACCTTC
TRBV27,many,TRBJ2-1,-,CASSPDGAPGNEQFF,TGTGCCAGCAGCCCGGATGGGGCGCCGGGCAATGAGCAGTTCTTC
TRBV6-5,-,TRBJ1-1,TRBD1,CASSQLPTGTTEAFF,TGTGCCAGCAGCCAACTCCCGACAGGGACCACTGAAGCTTTCTTT
TRBV5-1,few,TRBJ2-5,-,CASSSSIETQYF,TGCGCCAGCAGCTCGAGTATAGAGACCCAGTACTTC
TRBV6-6,many,TRBJ1-6,-,CATALAPYNSPLHF,TGTGCCACCGCCCTGGCCCCGTATAATTCACCCCTCCACTTT
TRBV6-6,many,TRBJ1-2,-,CASSYGQETGGYTF,TGTGCCAGCAGTTACGGTCAGGAGACGGGAGGCTACACCTTC
TRBV5-6,few,TRBJ1-6,TRBD1,CASSRGQTNSPLHF,TGTGCCAGCAGCCGGGGACAGACCAATTCACCCCTCCACTTT